The 28 T cell receptor beta chains below come from one sample, sequenced in a study of graft-versus-host responses after intestinal transplantation. What these receptors recognize is not known. Measured with immunoSEQ multiplex PCR; TCRdb has only the in-frame clones, and not every one. The repertoire holds fewer than 120,000 clones, with roughly 93% as singletons. Sequencing was performed on unstimulated CD8+ T cells sorted from spleen or lymph node cells, taken before intestinal transplant. The receptors were gathered from a human donor who received an intestinal transplant.

The chain combines TRBV27 with TRBJ2-5; D is unresolved. CDR3 size: 14 residues. In germline, CDR1 is MNHEY, CDR2 SMNVEV (reference sequence). The V end lost 5 bases, the J end lost 2 bases, and 12 bases lay between the germline ends. CDR3 loop: CASSRRMQQETQYF. CDR3 nucleotides: TGTGCCAGCAGTCGGCGTATGCAACAAGAGACCCAGTACTTC.

This clone is a singleton in its sample. The V call is TRBV9, the J call TRBJ1-5; possibly TRBD1 for D (6 bases). CDR1 and CDR2 from the germline V gene are SGDLS and YYNGEE. V lost 3 bases to trimming and J lost 4 bases, with 14 bases between them. The CDR3 runs 15 residues. The CDR3 bases are TGTGCCAGCAGCGAAAGGGACATCCCGAATCAGCCCCAGCATTTT. This translates into CASSERDIPNQPQHF.

This clone has just one count. The V and J genes are TRBV9 and TRBJ2-3; the D gene is possibly TRBD2 (5 bases). This CDR3 spans 15 amino acids. Germline V gene sequence: CDR1 SGDLS, CDR2 YYNGEE. The germline V and J ends were trimmed by 2 bases and 4 bases, with 14 bases remaining between them. The CDR3 DNA reads TGTGCCAGCAGCGTGGGCGGGTCCCCCCCAGATACGCAGTATTTT. Protein: CASSVGGSPPDTQYF.

This chain uses TRBV29-1 with TRBJ2-3; 10 bases are shared with TRBD1. Germline V gives CDR1 SQVTM, CDR2 ANQGSEA. Losses at the gene ends were 5 bases for V and 1 base for J; bases not matched to a gene: 6. The CDR3 consists of 15 residues. The CDR3, as DNA: TGCAGCGTTCCGGGACAGGGGTACCGCACAGATACGCAGTATTTT. This translates into CSVPGQGYRTDTQYF.

This clone was counted once. The chain joins TRBV4-1 to TRBJ1-2; D is undetermined. CDR3 length: 14 amino acids. V was trimmed by 0 bases and J by 5 bases, leaving 10 bases between them. In germline, CDR1 is MGHRA, CDR2 YSYEKL. The CDR3 DNA reads TGCGCCAGCAGCCAAGACGCGGCTCCTTATGGCTACACCTTC. This encodes CASSQDAAPYGYTF.

This clone has just a few counts. The V call is TRBV5-4, the J call TRBJ1-3; D remains unclear. CDR1 is SGHNT, CDR2 YYREEE, per germline (reference sequence). The CDR3 contains 14 residues. Trimming took off 0 bases at V and 0 bases at J, with 4 bases between the two ends. The CDR3 sequence is CASSLDNSGNTIYF. Written as DNA, the CDR3 is TGTGCCAGCAGCTTGGACAACTCTGGAAACACCATATATTTT.

In DNA form, the CDR3 reads TGTGCCAGCAGTGTCAGTGAGCGGTATTTT. It is translated as CASSVSERYF. The chain carries TRBV6-1 and TRBJ2-3, with D unclear. Germline V gene lookup returns CDR1 MNHNS and CDR2 SASEGT. The CDR3 is 10 residues long. V dropped 4 bases and J dropped 14 bases, with 10 bases sitting between them.

The chain joins TRBV7-8 to TRBJ2-1, with D unclear. CDR1 SGHVS and CDR2 FQNEAQ come from the germline V gene. CDR3 length equals 14 residues. Trimming pared 5 bases from V and 4 bases from J, leaving 12 bases between. The DNA for the CDR3 is TGTGCCAGCAGCGGAGAGTACAAATACAATGAGCAGTTCTTC. This encodes CASSGEYKYNEQFF.

The V and J genes are TRBV7-6 and TRBJ2-1; maybe TRBD1 (6 bases). The germline V gene encodes CDR1 SGHVS and CDR2 FNYEAQ. V was pared by 2 bases and J by 2 bases, with 13 bases between. The CDR3 spans 16 residues. The CDR3 bases are TGTGCCAGCAGCTTATGGACAGTGGGAACCTACAATGAGCAGTTCTTC. It is translated as CASSLWTVGTYNEQFF.

The chain employs TRBV27 and TRBJ2-1, with TRBD2 as a possible D gene (6 bases). The germline V gene encodes CDR1 MNHEY and CDR2 SMNVEV (reference sequence). The CDR3 spans 16 residues. Trimming took 2 bases from V and 6 from J, leaving 17 bases between them. CDR3 sequence: CASSLIPGLVSNEQFF. The CDR3 DNA reads as TGTGCCAGCAGTTTAATCCCGGGACTCGTAAGCAATGAGCAGTTCTTC.

This chain joins TRBV5-6 and TRBJ2-7; TRBD2 agrees at 8 bases. The CDR3 extends over 14 amino acids. V dropped 3 bases and J dropped 1; count of bases not matched to a gene: 3. Germline CDR1 SGHDT, CDR2 YYEEEE. CDR3 sequence: CASSSPSGSYEQYF. The DNA for the CDR3 is TGTGCCAGCAGCTCCCCTAGCGGGTCCTACGAGCAGTACTTC. The full variable domain, in which reference TRBV5-6 and TRBJ2-7 provide the parts outside the CDR3, is DAGVTQSPTHLIKTRGQQVTLRCSPKSGHDTVSWYQQALGQGPQFIFQYYEEEERQRGNFPDRFSGHQFPNYSSELNVNALLLGDSALYLCASSSPSGSYEQYFGPGTRLTVT.

The rearrangement joins TRBV5-1 to TRBJ2-1, with TRBD1 matching 12 bases. The germline gives CDR1 SGHRS, CDR2 YFSETQ. The CDR3 extends over 19 amino acids. J gave up 3 bases and V 7 bases, and 17 bases lay outside the gene matches. CDR3 bases: TGCGCCAGCGGGAAGGGGACGGGACAGGGGGCAATCGTCTACAATGAGCAGTTCTTC. As protein: CASGKGTGQGAIVYNEQFF.

In this sample, this clone turned up once. The chain carries TRBV28 and TRBJ2-3; the match to TRBD2 covers 10 bases. V trimming: 5 bases; J trimming: 2 bases; junction bases outside the gene matches: 7. Per germline, CDR1 MDHEN and CDR2 SYDVKM. This CDR3 spans 16 amino acids. The CDR3 protein is CASSPSAGGPTDTQYF. The CDR3 region has the DNA TGTGCCAGCAGTCCCTCAGCGGGAGGGCCCACAGATACGCAGTATTTT.

The chain joins TRBV9 to TRBJ2-1; TRBD2 might be the D (6 bases). Trimming shortened V by 2 bases and J by 9 bases, and 12 bases separated the two germline ends. The germline V gene has CDR1 SGDLS and CDR2 YYNGEE. The CDR3 consists of 13 residues. The CDR3 loop reads CASSVASVGEQFF. The CDR3 DNA follows: TGTGCCAGCAGCGTTGCTAGCGTGGGTGAGCAGTTCTTC.

This clone came up a few times. J is TRBJ2-1 and V is TRBV19; D may be TRBD1 or TRBD2 (5 bases each). Per germline, CDR1 LNHDA and CDR2 SQIVND (reference sequence). The CDR3 contains 14 residues. Trimming removed 5 bases from V and 6 bases from J, with 14 bases in between. CDR3 region: CASSPPVRGNEQFF. CDR3 sequence (DNA): TGTGCCAGTAGTCCCCCCGTGAGGGGCAATGAGCAGTTCTTC.

This chain connects TRBV9 to TRBJ1-5; the D gene is possibly TRBD1 (5 bases). This CDR3 is built from 14 residues. V dropped 1 base and J dropped 3 bases, with 8 bases sitting between them. CDR1 is SGDLS, CDR2 YYNGEE, per germline. The CDR3 reads CASSVSGANQPQHF. In nucleotides, the CDR3 is TGTGCCAGCAGCGTAAGCGGGGCCAATCAGCCCCAGCATTTT.

The chain uses TRBV7-9 and TRBJ2-1; 7 nucleotides agree with TRBD1. The V segment lost 1 base and the J segment 13 bases; nucleotides outside the gene matches: 4. This CDR3 has 12 residues. Germline V CDR1 and CDR2: SEHNR, FQNEAQ (reference sequence). CDR3 sequence reads: CASSLEGQRQFF. CDR3 sequence (DNA): TGTGCCAGCAGCTTAGAGGGACAGAGACAGTTCTTC.

Comment on this clone: At one end the junction does not follow the germline gene, possibly because of a read error. The chain links TRBV7-7 to TRBJ2-5, with 10 bases matching TRBD2. The germline V gene encodes CDR1 SSHAT and CDR2 FNYEAQ (reference sequence). The CDR3 is 17 amino acids. This CDR3 is CASSLEPSGGRGETQYF. The CDR3 bases are TGTGCTAGCAGCTTGGAGCCTAGCGGGGGACGGGGGGAGACCCAGTACTTC.

The J gene is TRBJ2-3, the V gene TRBV10-3; 9 bases fit TRBD2. The germline CDR1 and CDR2 sequences are ENHRY and SYGVKD. V lost 6 bases to trimming and J lost 2 bases; unmatched junction nucleotides: 9. There are 16 residues in the CDR3. Here the CDR3 reads CAISDSGLAVTDTQYF. The CDR3 bases are TGTGCCATCAGCGACTCGGGACTAGCTGTCACAGATACGCAGTATTTT.

V usage is TRBV9 and J usage is TRBJ1-5; TRBD1 might be the D (6 bases). V was trimmed by 0 bases and J by 5 bases, leaving 9 bases between them. The CDR3 runs to 14 residues. CDR1 and CDR2 (germline): SGDLS, YYNGEE. CDR3 protein: CASSVGRGDQPQHF. CDR3 DNA sequence: TGTGCCAGCAGCGTAGGCAGGGGTGATCAGCCCCAGCATTTT.

This chain's CDR3 is CASSAGGGTDTQYF. CDR3 sequence (DNA): TGTGCCAGCAGCGCTGGGGGAGGGACAGATACGCAGTATTTT. The J gene is TRBJ2-3, the V gene TRBV9; 7 nucleotides match TRBD2. Germline CDR1 and CDR2: SGDLS and YYNGEE. The CDR3 has 14 amino acids. V dropped 3 bases and J dropped 3; count of bases not matched to a gene: 4.

The chain carries TRBV7-9 and TRBJ2-5; tentatively, D is TRBD1 (5 bases). The V gene lost 1 base and the J gene lost 6 bases, with 18 bases spanning the gap. This CDR3 comprises 16 residues. Germline lookup yields CDR1 SEHNR and CDR2 FQNEAQ (reference sequence). Written as DNA, the CDR3 is TGTGCCAGCAGCTTAGACATTGACAGTAAGGGGAAGACCCAGTACTTC. This codes for CASSLDIDSKGKTQYF.

The chain joins TRBV5-6 to TRBJ2-7; D remains unclear. Germline V gene data show CDR1 as SGHDT and CDR2 as YYEEEE. V was shortened by 0 bases and J by 0 bases, with 7 bases between the two germline ends. CDR3 size: 14 residues. CDR3 region: CASSLEWASYEQYF. CDR3 nucleotide sequence: TGTGCCAGCAGCTTGGAGTGGGCCTCCTACGAGCAGTACTTC.

The gene calls are TRBV6-1 and TRBJ2-5, with TRBD2 matching over 13 bases. The J call is doubtful: the DNA matches TRBJ2-7 better. Per germline, CDR1 MNHNS and CDR2 SASEGT. CDR3 length: 16 amino acids. CDR3 coding DNA: TGTGCCAGCAGAGAACCCCGGACTAGCGGGAGTTACGAGCAGTACTTC. It codes for CASREPRTSGSYEQYF.

The chain uses TRBV4-1 and TRBJ2-7; TRBD2 agrees at 12 bases. V was pared by 1 base and J by 2 bases, with 3 bases of the junction left unmatched. The germline V gene has CDR1 MGHRA and CDR2 YSYEKL. This CDR3 is built from 16 residues. The CDR3 nucleotides read TGCGCCAGCAGCCAAGTTCGACTAGCGGGAGCCTACGAGCAGTACTTC. Residues: CASSQVRLAGAYEQYF.

The V call is TRBV13, the J call TRBJ2-1, with a tentative D call TRBD1 (5 bases). The CDR3 consists of 13 residues. Germline assignment: CDR1 PRHDT and CDR2 FYEKMQ (reference sequence). V dropped 3 bases and J dropped 5 bases, with 8 bases sitting between them. The CDR3 region is CASSFLGHNEQFF. Written as DNA, the CDR3 is TGTGCCAGCAGCTTCCTGGGGCACAATGAGCAGTTCTTC.

The chain recombines TRBV7-8 with TRBJ2-2, with 9 bases matching TRBD2. The J segment lost 4 bases and the V segment lost 4 bases, leaving 4 bases of the junction unmatched. The CDR3 covers 15 residues. CDR1 and CDR2 from the germline V gene are SGHVS and FQNEAQ. The chain's CDR3 is CASSYSGSGTGELFF. CDR3 nucleotide sequence: TGTGCCAGCAGCTATAGCGGGAGTGGCACCGGGGAGCTGTTTTTT.

V is TRBV7-9 and J is TRBJ2-5; 7 positions agree with TRBD2. The trim removed 3 bases at V and 0 bases at J, leaving 13 bases unmatched. Germline V gives CDR1 SEHNR, CDR2 FQNEAQ (reference sequence). The length of the CDR3 is 18 residues. In nucleotides, the CDR3 is TGTGCCAGCAGCTTGGGGAGGGGAGTACCGAAGGACCAAGAGACCCAGTACTTC. It translates to CASSLGRGVPKDQETQYF.